The T cell receptor beta chain described here comes from a study of T cells after yellow fever vaccination. Study context: Researchers used SMART-Seq v4 Ultra Low Input to prepare fractions that had low cell numbers.

Study results and limitations: At 95% to 98% for CD4 and 70% to 90% for CD8, most primary-vaccination clones showed up again after the booster.

CDR1 DFQATT and CDR2 SNEGSKA come from the germline V gene (reference sequence). The CDR3 covers 19 residues. Of note for this clonotype: Its antigen is unidentified. A junction boundary mismatches the germline segment, possibly from a read error.

TCR cDNA, made by 5'RACE template switching, carried an added universal primer site and UMIs. Each CDR3 protein is one row after TCRdb ran MiXCR on the 5' RACE reads. Among hundreds of thousands of distinct CDR3 sequences listed, more than 9% were seen once. This TCR was sampled from a man in his thirties or forties who received the YFV17D yellow fever vaccine. The chain couples TRBV20-1 to TRBJ2-3; 9 bases map to TRBD1. The material was PBMCs, obtained on the day of the yellow fever booster vaccination. DNA for the CDR3: TGCTGTGCTAGGTTACCGGGACAGGGTTTGGGGGGGGTCACAGATACGCAGTATTTT. Its protein product is CCARLPGQGLGGVTDTQYF.